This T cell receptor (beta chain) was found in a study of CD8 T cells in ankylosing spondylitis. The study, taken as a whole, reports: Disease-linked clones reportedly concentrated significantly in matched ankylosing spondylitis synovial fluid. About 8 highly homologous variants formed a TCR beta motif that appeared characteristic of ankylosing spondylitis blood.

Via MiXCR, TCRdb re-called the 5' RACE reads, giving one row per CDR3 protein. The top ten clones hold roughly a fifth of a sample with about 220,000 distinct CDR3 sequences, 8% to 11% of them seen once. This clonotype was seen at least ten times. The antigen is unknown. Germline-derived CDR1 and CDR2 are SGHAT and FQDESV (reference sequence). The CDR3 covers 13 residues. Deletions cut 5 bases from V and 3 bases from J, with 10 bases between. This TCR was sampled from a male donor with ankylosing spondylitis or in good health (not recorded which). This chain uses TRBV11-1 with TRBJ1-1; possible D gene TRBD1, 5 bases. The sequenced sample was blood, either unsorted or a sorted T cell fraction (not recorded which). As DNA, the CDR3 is TGTGCCAGCAGCCGTGGGGCGGACACTGAAGCTTTCTTT. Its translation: CASSRGADTEAFF.